This TCR beta chain emerged from a study of PD-L1 blockade in urothelial cancer. Study at large: Patients with male sex and bladder-origin urothelial cancer accounted for about nine tenths of the roughly 29 enrolled.

Time point denoted: peripheral blood 6 weeks after treatment start. J lost 5 bases, V lost 0 bases, and 9 bases had no gene match. This CDR3 contains 18 residues. The germline gives CDR1 SEHNR, CDR2 FQNEAQ (reference sequence). Assay used: immunoSEQ multiplex PCR; TCRdb lists only in-frame clones, some missing. In the table there are 120,000 or so clones, approximately 85% of which are singletons. This clonotype was sampled from a man aged 45 to 65 with urothelial cancer. The sequenced sample was PBMCs, obtained around atezolizumab (anti-PD-L1) treatment. V usage is TRBV7-9 and J usage is TRBJ2-3; 12 positions agree with TRBD2. The CDR3, as DNA: TGTGCCAGCAGCTTAGCGCGTTCTAGCGGGAGGGCCGTAGATACGCAGTATTTT. As protein: CASSLARSSGRAVDTQYF.